The TCR beta chain under discussion was sequenced for a study of T cells in Graves' hyperthyroidism and ophthalmopathy. Overall study: At initial diagnosis, before any treatment had begun, peripheral blood was obtained.

There are many counts of this clonotype. The blood specimen was taken at initial hyperthyroidism diagnosis, before any ophthalmopathy symptoms. Researchers amplified the TCR beta CDR3 regions from RNA transcripts. First-round RT-PCR with HTBI primers amplified the TCR CDR3 region. In TCRdb, the multiplex PCR reads were re-called with MiXCR into one record per CDR3 protein. The profile shows around 300,000 distinct CDR3 sequences, 10% to 15% of them singletons. Germline loops: CDR1 MDHEN, CDR2 SYDVKM. This CDR3 has 12 amino acids. V lost 3 bases and J 9 bases, leaving 9 bases between the germline ends. The material sequenced was blood. This clonotype originated in a woman between 25 and 40 years old with Graves' hyperthyroidism that later progressed to Graves' ophthalmopathy. V gene TRBV28 combines with J gene TRBJ2-1, with D hard to call. This chain's CDR3 is CASSFGESEQFF. CDR3 DNA sequence: TGTGCCAGCAGTTTTGGAGAGAGTGAGCAGTTCTTC.